This T cell receptor (beta chain) was retrieved from a study of blood T cell repertoires in COVID-19. The wider study: Acute and convalescent COVID-19 samples came from the United States, Italy and Spain.

Trimming took 10 bases from V and 7 from J, leaving 23 bases between them. CDR3 size: 15 residues. The germline gives CDR1 MNHEY, CDR2 SVGAGI. Authors' processing steps: Amplified reference gene primers provided the basis for estimating nucleated cell counts. Sequencing used immunoSEQ multiplex PCR; TCRdb keeps in-frame clones, though not all of them. V and J calls plus clone size are reproduced from that table; the DNA served to infer D and trimming. Here the sample spans fewer than 250,000 clones, approximately 84% being singletons. The TCR comes from a man in his forties or fifties with acute or convalescent COVID-19. The chain recombines TRBV6-5 with TRBJ1-5, with D possibly being TRBD1 (6 bases). Sequenced material: peripheral blood. The CDR3 sequence: CATIPNDRSVQPQHF. The CDR3 nucleotides read TGTGCCACCATCCCTAACGACAGGTCCGTGCAGCCCCAGCATTTT.